This T cell receptor (beta chain) was retrieved from a study of siplizumab effects on memory and regulatory T cells. Clones were read by immunoSEQ multiplex PCR, and TCRdb kept only the in-frame ones, dropping some. Found here are approximately 90,000 clones, roughly 94% of them singletons; the top ten hold around 0.3%. Germline assignment: CDR1 SNHLY and CDR2 FYNNEI. V gave up 6 bases and J gave up 4 bases; unmatched junction bases: 6. The CDR3 is made up of 14 amino acids. The sequence was collected from a human donor in good health. V gene TRBV2 combines with J gene TRBJ1-5, with 7 bases matching TRBD1. Sequenced input: non-Treg CD4+ T cells sorted from blood. This CDR3 reads CASRTGTENQPQHF. CDR3 in DNA: TGTGCCAGCAGGACCGGGACAGAAAATCAGCCCCAGCATTTT.